The clone carrying this T cell receptor beta chain was seen a handful of times. The antigen is unknown. CDR3 length equals 14 residues. The germline gives CDR1 SQVTM, CDR2 ANQGSEA. Trimming removed 0 bases at V and 5 bases at J, with 13 bases between. This entry belongs to a study of beta chain features in type 1 diabetes. Findings and limits, study-wide: TCRB CDR3s were moderately but significantly shorter in Type 1 diabetes patients in all four CD4+ subsets.

Sequencing targeted expressed TCRB transcripts, as all isolated RNA had been reverse transcribed. Only in-frame clones appear in the TCRdb table, and some are missing; sequencing was by immunoSEQ multiplex PCR. The sample holds a few hundred thousand clones, roughly 13% seen once. The chain is built from TRBV29-1 and TRBJ2-5; the D is unclear. Source material: naive CD4+ T cells from blood. The receptor was derived from a woman under 30 with type 1 diabetes. The CDR3 nucleotides are TGCAGCGTTGAAGATGGTGGGCAGGTGGAGACCCAGTACTTC. It is translated as CSVEDGGQVETQYF.